Following are 25 T cell receptor beta chains from one sample sequenced in a study of T cell responses to AZD1222 COVID-19 vaccine. TCRdb keeps only in-frame clones here, not all; method: immunoSEQ multiplex PCR. This repertoire shows about 170,000 clones, approximately 88% found once; its top ten account for 0.95% to 1.1%. This material consisted of peripheral blood, taken 28 days after the second AZD1222 dose. The origin of the receptors is an adult who received the AZD1222 COVID-19 vaccine.

The chain employs TRBV9 and TRBJ2-2, with D unresolved. CDR1 is SGDLS and CDR2 is YYNGEE in the germline V gene. Trimming took 0 bases from V and 8 from J, leaving 8 bases between them. The CDR3 has 13 residues. This CDR3 reads CASSVGSPGELFF. In DNA, the CDR3 is TGTGCCAGCAGCGTAGGTTCGCCGGGGGAGCTGTTTTTT.

The CDR3 nucleotides are TGTGCCAGCAGCTTTAGCGGAGCCTACAATGAGCAGTTCTTC. Translation: CASSFSGAYNEQFF. The chain links TRBV5-4 to TRBJ2-1; D is possibly TRBD2 (6 bases). The CDR3 runs 14 residues. The germline CDR1 and CDR2 sequences are SGHNT and YYREEE (reference sequence). V was trimmed by 2 bases and J by 2 bases, leaving 8 bases between them.

Only one count was recorded for this clone. The CDR3 nucleotides read TGTGCCAGCAGCTCAACTAGCGGAGGGGGAGAGACCCAGTACTTC. Translation: CASSSTSGGGETQYF. The chain links TRBV7-2 to TRBJ2-5, with TRBD2 identical over 8 bases. CDR1 is SGHTA and CDR2 is FQGNSA in the germline V gene. The CDR3 contains 15 residues. The J segment lost 4 bases and the V segment lost 4 bases, leaving 8 bases of the junction unmatched.

The J gene is TRBJ2-7, the V gene TRBV29-1, with D perhaps matching TRBD1 (6 bases). The CDR3 consists of 12 residues. Germline values: CDR1 SQVTM, CDR2 ANQGSEA. V was cut by 6 bases and J by 1 base, with 10 bases left in between. This CDR3 is CSVGDISYEQYF. Written as DNA, the CDR3 is TGCAGCGTGGGGGACATTTCCTACGAGCAGTACTTC.

CDR3 sequence: CASSLGAGGRADTQYF. CDR3 nucleotide sequence: TGTGCCAGCAGCTTAGGAGCGGGGGGTAGGGCAGATACGCAGTATTTT. This chain links TRBV5-8 with TRBJ2-3; 9 bases map to TRBD2. Germline V gene lookup returns CDR1 SGHTS and CDR2 YDEGEE. V lost 2 bases, J lost 4 bases, and 8 bases stayed unmatched. The CDR3 is 16 amino acids.

V gene TRBV5-1 combines with J gene TRBJ2-4; D gene ambiguous. Germline V gene lookup returns CDR1 SGHRS and CDR2 YFSETQ. The V end lost 0 bases, the J end lost 0 bases, and 7 bases lay between the germline ends. This CDR3 comprises 15 residues. CDR3 residues: CASSLEARAKNIQYF. The CDR3 coding sequence is TGCGCCAGCAGCTTGGAAGCCAGAGCCAAAAACATTCAGTACTTC.

V is TRBV9 and J is TRBJ2-3, with 7 bases fitting TRBD1. Germline V gives CDR1 SGDLS, CDR2 YYNGEE. The CDR3 runs 14 residues. V lost 8 bases, J lost 2 bases, and 8 bases stayed unmatched. CDR3 in amino acids: CASKPGQHTDTQYF. In DNA form, the CDR3 reads TGTGCCAGTAAGCCGGGACAGCACACAGATACGCAGTATTTT.

The CDR3 bases are TGTGCCAGAAGCTTGGGTCCGCCGAGGACTGAAGCTTTCTTT. Translation gives CARSLGPPRTEAFF. V and J are TRBV5-3 and TRBJ1-1; unclear D gene. TRBV5-3 is an open reading frame, and its role is uncertain. The CDR3 runs 14 residues. The V end was cut by 0 bases, the J end by 5 bases, with 11 bases between.

The gene calls are TRBV9 and TRBJ2-7; D is unclear. Germline V CDR1 and CDR2: SGDLS, YYNGEE. The CDR3 consists of 15 residues. Trimming removed 0 bases at V and 2 bases at J, with 12 bases between. CDR3 in amino acids: CASSVGAESTYEQYF. CDR3 DNA: TGTGCCAGCAGCGTAGGGGCGGAGAGCACCTACGAGCAGTACTTC.

The chain has TRBV9 and TRBJ2-3, with a possible D match to TRBD2 (5 bases). CDR1 is SGDLS, CDR2 YYNGEE, per germline. The CDR3 totals 16 residues. V lost 0 bases, J lost 6 bases, and 17 bases lay in between. CDR3 nucleotide sequence: TGTGCCAGCAGCGTAGGTCTGCGGGTGGTGGACGATACGCAGTATTTT. Its translation is CASSVGLRVVDDTQYF.

The chain combines TRBV6-5 with TRBJ1-6; D is undetermined. This CDR3 has 13 residues. V lost 8 bases, J lost 5 bases, and 10 bases lay in between. Germline V CDR1 and CDR2: MNHEY, SVGAGI. This CDR3 is CASVESDNSPLHF. CDR3 bases: TGTGCCAGCGTTGAATCGGATAATTCACCCCTCCACTTT.

V and J are TRBV29-1 and TRBJ2-7; 7 bases are a match to TRBD1. Unmatched junction bases numbered 6, after V lost 3 bases and J lost 4 bases. Germline V gene sequence: CDR1 SQVTM, CDR2 ANQGSEA. The CDR3 loop spans 13 amino acids. The CDR3 region has the DNA TGCAGCGTTGAGGTGAGGGACAGTTACGAGCAGTACTTC. It yields the protein CSVEVRDSYEQYF.

V usage is TRBV12-3 or TRBV12-4 and J usage is TRBJ2-5; D ambiguous. The V end lost 5 bases, the J end lost 5 bases, and 12 bases lay between the germline ends. This CDR3 is 13 amino acids long. DNA for the CDR3: TGTGCCAGCAGTCTCTGGGGATCGGAGACCCAGTACTTC. Translation gives CASSLWGSETQYF.

The chain is built from TRBV4-1 and TRBJ1-2; 10 nucleotides align to TRBD1. After removal of 3 bases from V and 4 bases from J, the junction contained 23 bases not matched to a gene. The CDR3 totals 21 residues. Germline lookup yields CDR1 MGHRA and CDR2 YSYEKL. The CDR3 region has the DNA TGCGCCAGCAGCCACCTCCTCATAACCGGGACAGGGGCGGGCGGAAGCTATGGCTACACCTTC. This gives the protein CASSHLLITGTGAGGSYGYTF.

The rearrangement links TRBV29-1 to TRBJ1-2; D is unresolved. This CDR3 comprises 12 residues. Trimming took off 7 bases at V and 7 bases at J, with 16 bases between the two ends. The germline V gene encodes CDR1 SQVTM and CDR2 ANQGSEA. The CDR3 region has the DNA TGCAGCGCCCGCGACCCGAGGACTGGCTACACCTTC. Its protein product is CSARDPRTGYTF.

This clone showed up just a few times. The chain couples TRBV30 to TRBJ1-2; TRBD1 is a possible D gene (6 bases). The ends were cut back, 4 bases at V and 7 bases at J, with 16 bases in the middle. This CDR3 spans 13 amino acids. CDR1 GTSNPN and CDR2 SVGIG come from the germline V gene (reference sequence). This CDR3 reads CAWIPGGAGGYTF. The DNA for the CDR3 is TGTGCCTGGATCCCCGGGGGCGCAGGTGGCTACACCTTC.

The CDR3: CASSQEGSLSYNSPLHF. Here the CDR3 DNA reads TGCGCCAGCAGCCAAGAGGGGAGTCTCTCCTATAATTCACCCCTCCACTTT. The rearrangement joins TRBV4-1 to TRBJ1-6; the D is unclear. The CDR3 sequence is 17 residues long. In germline, CDR1 is MGHRA, CDR2 YSYEKL. V dropped 0 bases and J dropped 0 bases, with 9 bases sitting between them.

This clone was observed a few times. The V and J genes are TRBV9 and TRBJ2-2; 13 nucleotides align to TRBD2. The ends lost 0 bases at V and 0 bases at J; junction bases unmatched: 2. The CDR3 runs to 18 residues. Germline V gene data show CDR1 as SGDLS and CDR2 as YYNGEE. The DNA of the CDR3 is TGTGCCAGCAGCGTAGCAACTAGCGGGGGGGCGAACACCGGGGAGCTGTTTTTT. Translating gives CASSVATSGGANTGELFF. Using reference TRBV9 and TRBJ2-2 for the parts outside the CDR3, the full variable domain is DSGVTQTPKHLITATGQRVTLRCSPRSGDLSVYWYQQSLDQGLQFLIQYYNGEERAKGNILERFSAQQFPDLHSELNLSSLELGDSALYFCASSVATSGGANTGELFFGEGSRLTVL.

The chain links TRBV10-3 to TRBJ1-6; D ambiguous. V was clipped by 0 bases and J by 7 bases, with 13 bases between them. CDR3 length equals 16 residues. Germline V CDR1 and CDR2: ENHRY, SYGVKD. The CDR3 sequence is CAISESARTGNSPLHF. The CDR3 DNA sequence: TGTGCCATCAGTGAGTCGGCAAGGACGGGCAATTCACCCCTCCACTTT.

This chain uses TRBV7-2 with TRBJ1-5; D possibly corresponds to TRBD1 (5 bases). The length of the CDR3 is 14 residues. V lost 3 bases and J 6 bases, leaving 12 bases between the germline ends. Germline-derived CDR1 and CDR2 are SGHTA and FQGNSA. For the CDR3, the DNA is TGTGCCAGCAGCTTTCCAGGGTTCGCTCAGCCCCAGCATTTT. Amino acid sequence: CASSFPGFAQPQHF.

This clone was found once. V and J are TRBV9 and TRBJ2-1; TRBD2 matches 12 bases. CDR1 is SGDLS, CDR2 YYNGEE, per germline. This CDR3 contains 17 residues. V lost 4 bases and J lost 6; bases outside the gene matches: 11. CDR3 loop: CASSLTGLAGGPNEQFF. CDR3 nucleotide sequence: TGTGCCAGCAGCCTCACTGGGCTAGCGGGGGGGCCCAATGAGCAGTTCTTC.

The chain carries TRBV7-6 and TRBJ1-2, with 8 positions matching TRBD1. V lost 11 bases and J lost 7; bases outside the gene matches: 6. Germline values: CDR1 SGHVS, CDR2 FNYEAQ. The CDR3 has 11 residues. CDR3 in DNA: TGTGCCGGCCAGGGGGCAGGTGGCTACACCTTC. Protein sequence: CAGQGAGGYTF. The full variable domain, with the rest looked up from reference TRBV7-6 and TRBJ1-2, is GAGVSQSPRYKVTKRGQDVALRCDPISGHVSLYWYRQALGQGPEFLTYFNYEAQQDKSGLPNDRFSAERPEGSISTLTIQRTEQRDSAMYRCAGQGAGGYTFGSGTRLTVV.

The rearrangement uses TRBV6-4 and TRBJ1-1; D may be TRBD1 (5 bases). This CDR3 is 14 amino acids long. Germline CDR1 reads MRHNA; CDR2 reads SNTAGT. Trimming took 0 bases from V and 7 from J, leaving 12 bases between them. The DNA of the CDR3 is TGTGCCAGCAGTGACTCGAGCAGGGCGGGTGAAGCTTTCTTT. Amino acids: CASSDSSRAGEAFF.

This clone appeared a single time. This chain links TRBV7-6 with TRBJ2-1; 11 positions match TRBD2. V lost 6 bases to trimming and J lost 8 bases; unmatched junction nucleotides: 12. Germline V CDR1 and CDR2: SGHVS, FNYEAQ. This CDR3 region has 16 residues. The CDR3 loop reads CASSTLSGGALDEQFF. Written as DNA, the CDR3 is TGTGCCAGCAGTACACTTAGCGGGGGGGCGCTGGATGAGCAGTTCTTC.

This chain connects TRBV10-2 to TRBJ1-5; unclear D gene. Germline V lookup: CDR1 WSHSY, CDR2 SAAADI. Between the trimmed V and J ends, which lost 6 bases and 4 bases, there was a span of 16 bases. There are 15 residues in the CDR3. CDR3: CASRPGSGLNQPQHF. CDR3 sequence (DNA): TGCGCCAGCAGACCGGGCTCCGGGCTTAATCAGCCCCAGCATTTT.